These T cell receptor beta chains were read from a single sample in a study of blood T cell repertoires in COVID-19. Sequencing used immunoSEQ multiplex PCR; TCRdb keeps in-frame clones, though not all of them. The sample lists almost 250,000 clones, 85% to 90% seen once, with around 4% in the top ten. Specimen: PBMCs or T cells enriched from blood (not recorded which). Every receptor here comes from a young woman who had recovered from COVID-19. Both conserved end residues are part of each CDR3. A D gene is named only where the DNA matches it firmly. For some rows the clone size is stated as once, few or many, or as a class when expanded; others skip it.

V	J	D	size	DNA	CDR3
TRBV24-1	TRBJ2-1	-	once	TGTGCCACCAGTTCACAGGGAACATTGTCCTTCAATGAGCAGTTCTTC	CATSSQGTLSFNEQFF
TRBV10-3	TRBJ1-2	TRBD1	once	TGTGCCATCAGCAATCGGGACAGGGGAAAATATGGCTACACCTTC	CAISNRDRGKYGYTF
TRBV5-5	TRBJ1-4	-	-	TGTGCCAGCAGCTATAACGGGCAGGGAGAAAAACTGTTTTTT	CASSYNGQGEKLFF
TRBV11-2	TRBJ1-2	-	-	TGTGCCAGCAGCTTGGACCCCGGGACATCCTATGGCTACACCTTC	CASSLDPGTSYGYTF
TRBV2	TRBJ1-5	-	few	TGTGCCAGCAATGTAGGGGCGCTCGGTCAGCCCCAGCATTTT	CASNVGALGQPQHF
TRBV7-9	TRBJ2-1	TRBD2	-	TGTGCCAGCAGCTTATCCGGGACTAGCATCCTTGAGGGTAATGAGCAGTTCTTC	CASSLSGTSILEGNEQFF
TRBV13	TRBJ2-7	TRBD1	-	TGTGCCAGCAGCTCTGGGACAGGGGGCGATTACGAGCAGTACTTC	CASSSGTGGDYEQYF
TRBV3-1/TRBV3-2	TRBJ1-2	TRBD1	-	TGTGCCAGCAGAGACAGGGTCAATAAGTATGGCTACACCTTC	CASRDRVNKYGYTF
TRBV15	TRBJ2-7	TRBD2	-	TGTGCCACCAGCAGACCTTCTAGCGGGGGGATCTACGAGCAGTACTTC	CATSRPSSGGIYEQYF
TRBV9	TRBJ1-1	-	once	TGTGCCAGCAGCCCCAGTGGGAGGCGGGCTGAAGCTTTCTTT	CASSPSGRRAEAFF
TRBV4-1	TRBJ2-7	TRBD1	-	TGCGCCAGCAGCCCTCACCCCGGGACAGCGCTCTCCTACGAGCAGTACTTC	CASSPHPGTALSYEQYF
TRBV28	TRBJ1-2	TRBD1	-	TGTGCCAGCAGTTTAGGGACAGGGACAATCAATGGCTACACCTTC	CASSLGTGTINGYTF
TRBV19	TRBJ1-4	-	-	TGTGCCAGTAGTATTCGGGGGGCATATGGGGAAAAACTGTTTTTT	CASSIRGAYGEKLFF
TRBV5-1	TRBJ2-5	-	-	TGCGCCAGCAGCCTCTTGGGTAGGGGAAGAGAAGAGACCCAGTACTTC	CASSLLGRGREETQYF
TRBV28	TRBJ1-2	TRBD1	-	TGTGCCAGCAGTTCTTCCTCCGGGACAGGCATAAACTATGGCTACACCTTC	CASSSSSGTGINYGYTF
TRBV27	TRBJ2-7	TRBD2	-	TGTGCCAGCAGTTCCACTGCCGGGACTAGCGCACCCTACGAGCAGTACTTC	CASSSTAGTSAPYEQYF
TRBV18	TRBJ2-1	TRBD2	-	TGTGCCAGCTCACCACGGACTAGCGGGTCCTCCTACAATGAGCAGTTCTTC	CASSPRTSGSSYNEQFF
TRBV5-1	TRBJ1-6	TRBD1	-	TGCGCCAGCAGCACGACGCCGGGACAGGAATATTCACCCCTCCACTTT	CASSTTPGQEYSPLHF
TRBV7-6	TRBJ2-7	TRBD1	few	TGTGCCAGCTCCACAGGGGCAGGCGGCTACGAGCAGTACTTC	CASSTGAGGYEQYF
TRBV28	TRBJ2-5	TRBD2	-	TGTGCCAGCAGTTTACTAGCGGGAAAAGAGACCCAGTACTTC	CASSLLAGKETQYF
TRBV28	TRBJ1-5	TRBD1	-	TGTGCCAGCAAGGCAGAGGGGACAGGGGGCAAAGCCCAGCATTTT	CASKAEGTGGKAQHF
TRBV5-1	TRBJ2-5	-	once	TGCGCCAGCAGCTTGGCGGGGGAGCAAGAGACCCAGTACTTC	CASSLAGEQETQYF
TRBV19	TRBJ1-3	TRBD1	-	TGTGCCAGTAGTACCTCCAGGGACAGCGGATCCAGAAACACCATATATTTT	CASSTSRDSGSRNTIYF
TRBV5-1	TRBJ1-2	TRBD1	-	TGCGCCAGCAGCACCGGCACAGGGGGCGGCTACACCTTC	CASSTGTGGGYTF
TRBV9	TRBJ2-7	-	-	TGTGCCAGCAGCGTTGACTTGACTACCTACGAGCAGTACTTC	CASSVDLTTYEQYF
TRBV10-3	TRBJ2-3	-	-	TGTGCCATCAGTGTTACACCCACAGATACGCAGTATTTT	CAISVTPTDTQYF
TRBV27	TRBJ1-2	-	-	TGTGCCAGCAGCGTACTAGGGGGTATTGGTGGCTACACCTTC	CASSVLGGIGGYTF
TRBV30	TRBJ2-2	TRBD1	-	TGTGCCTGGAGCGGGACAGTGAACACCGGGGAGCTGTTTTTT	CAWSGTVNTGELFF
TRBV29-1	TRBJ2-7	TRBD1	-	TGCAGCGTCGGAGGACAGGGGAACCGCCCTTTTGGCGAGCAGTACTTC	CSVGGQGNRPFGEQYF
TRBV5-4	TRBJ2-1	-	-	TGTGCCAGCAGCTTAGGGACGACTCTTAGGGGGTTATACAATGAGCAGTTCTTC	CASSLGTTLRGLYNEQFF
TRBV19	TRBJ1-2	TRBD1	-	TGTGCCAGTAGAACCCTGGACAGGCTAGGGGGAAACTATGGCTACACCTTC	CASRTLDRLGGNYGYTF
TRBV9	TRBJ1-1	-	-	TGTGCCAGCAGCGTAGCAGACGGAGGGAGAGGATCCACTGAAGCTTTCTTT	CASSVADGGRGSTEAFF
TRBV28	TRBJ1-2	TRBD1	-	TGTGCCAGCAAGGAATGGACAGGGGGAAATTATGGCTACACCTTC	CASKEWTGGNYGYTF
TRBV5-8	TRBJ1-6	-	-	TGTGCCAGCAGCTTGGGACAGGTGGATTCACCCCTCCACTTT	CASSLGQVDSPLHF
TRBV19	TRBJ2-2	TRBD1	-	TGTGCCAGTAGGGGGACAGGGGTTGCCGGGGAGCTGTTTTTT	CASRGTGVAGELFF
TRBV9	TRBJ1-1	-	-	TGTGCCAGCAGCGTCGGTTCAAACACTGAAGCTTTCTTT	CASSVGSNTEAFF
TRBV25-1	TRBJ1-6	-	-	TGTGCCAGCAGCTCTAGGAGCTCCTATAATTCACCCCTCCACTTT	CASSSRSSYNSPLHF
TRBV27	TRBJ2-3	TRBD2	-	TGTGCCAGCAGTTCAATTGCTCTAGCGGGATCAGATACGCAGTATTTT	CASSSIALAGSDTQYF
TRBV5-1	TRBJ1-2	TRBD1	-	TGCGCCAGCAGCCGGGGACAGGAAATATATGGCTACACCTTC	CASSRGQEIYGYTF
TRBV3-1/TRBV3-2	TRBJ2-1	TRBD2	-	TGTGCCAGCAGCCAAGAAGGGTTTCTAGCGGGGACCGAGCAGTTCTTC	CASSQEGFLAGTEQFF
TRBV15	TRBJ2-5	TRBD1	-	TGTGCCACCAGGACGGACAGGGGGCGCCGAGAGACCCAGTACTTC	CATRTDRGRRETQYF
TRBV10-3	TRBJ2-5	-	-	TGTGCCATCAGTGAGGCCCGGGATCAGTACTTC	CAISEARDQYF
TRBV15	TRBJ2-5	-	-	TGTGCCACCAGCAGAGATTTGGGGGCTGAGACCCAGTACTTC	CATSRDLGAETQYF
TRBV11-3	TRBJ2-1	-	-	TGTGCCAGCAGCTCTACAGAGTCCTACAATGAGCAGTTCTTC	CASSSTESYNEQFF
TRBV27	TRBJ1-2	-	-	TGTGCTACGTCCGCAGTTGGAAGGGGGTATAACCATGGCTACACCTTC	CATSAVGRGYNHGYTF
TRBV28	TRBJ2-1	-	-	TGTGCCAGCAGTTTAACCGGACTGGACAATGAGCAGTTCTTC	CASSLTGLDNEQFF
TRBV2	TRBJ1-5	-	once	TGTGCCAGCAGTCGGGACAACAATCAGCCCCAGCATTTT	CASSRDNNQPQHF
TRBV10-3	TRBJ2-2	-	-	TGTGCCATCACCTCTTCGGGTGAAACGACCGGGGAGCTGTTTTTT	CAITSSGETTGELFF
TRBV30	TRBJ2-7	-	once	TGTGCCTGGAGTGGGACTTACTACGAGCAGTACTTC	CAWSGTYYEQYF
TRBV9	TRBJ1-6	-	-	TGTGCCAGCAGCGCAGGGTTAGAAAACTCACCCCTCCACTTT	CASSAGLENSPLHF
TRBV15	TRBJ1-5	-	once	TGTGCCACCAGCAGAGTCCATCGAGGCGACCAGCCCCAGCATTTT	CATSRVHRGDQPQHF
TRBV6-6	TRBJ1-1	-	-	TGTGCCAGCAGTTACGCCGAGTTCAACACTGAAGCTTTCTTT	CASSYAEFNTEAFF
TRBV9	TRBJ2-2	TRBD2	-	TGTGCCAGCAGTCCGGGACTAGCGGGAGGGAACACCGGGGAGCTGTTTTTT	CASSPGLAGGNTGELFF